In its sample, the clone carrying this TCR beta chain was seen many times. V gave up 1 base and J gave up 8 bases, with 7 bases separating them. Germline CDR1 SGHDT, CDR2 YYEEEE. The CDR3 is made up of 12 amino acids. Co-extracted RNA and DNA came from roughly 20-30 mg of unsorted bulk tissue. This record comes from a study of tumor-infiltrating lymphocytes in primary liver carcinoma. A primer matching the constant region was used to make TCR beta cDNA from approximately 0.55 ug of total RNA. Three nested multiplex PCR rounds, a slightly modified ARM-PCR, produced the libraries for TCR beta. TRBV1-TRBV30 forward and Cbeta reverse primers drove the first two roughly 10-cycle rounds. TCRdb analysed the multiplex PCR reads with MiXCR anew, one entry per CDR3 protein. Found here are around 80,000 distinct CDR3 sequences, roughly 72% of them singletons; the top ten hold approximately 19%.

The specimen sequenced was liver tumor tissue from sampling region 1. Subset noted: tumor region T1, superior pole. The clonotype comes from a man in his forties with primary liver carcinoma and hepatitis B virus infection. The gene calls are TRBV5-6 and TRBJ2-1; D gene ambiguous. CDR3 coding DNA: TGTGCCAGCAGCTTGTCGGGCGATGAGCAGTTCTTC. It yields the protein CASSLSGDEQFF.